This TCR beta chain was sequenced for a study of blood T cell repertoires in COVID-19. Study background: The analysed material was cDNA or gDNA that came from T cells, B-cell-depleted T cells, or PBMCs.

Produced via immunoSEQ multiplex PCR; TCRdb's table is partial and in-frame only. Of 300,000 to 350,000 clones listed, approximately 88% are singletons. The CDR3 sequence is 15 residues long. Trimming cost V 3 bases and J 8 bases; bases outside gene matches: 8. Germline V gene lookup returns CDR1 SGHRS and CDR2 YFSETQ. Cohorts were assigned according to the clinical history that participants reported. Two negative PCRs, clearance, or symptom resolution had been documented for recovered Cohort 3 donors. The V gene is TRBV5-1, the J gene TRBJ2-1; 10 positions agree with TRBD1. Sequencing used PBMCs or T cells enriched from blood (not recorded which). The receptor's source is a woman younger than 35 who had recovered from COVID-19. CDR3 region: CASSSRDRGVDEQFF. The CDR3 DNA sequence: TGCGCCAGCAGCTCGCGGGACAGGGGCGTCGATGAGCAGTTCTTC.